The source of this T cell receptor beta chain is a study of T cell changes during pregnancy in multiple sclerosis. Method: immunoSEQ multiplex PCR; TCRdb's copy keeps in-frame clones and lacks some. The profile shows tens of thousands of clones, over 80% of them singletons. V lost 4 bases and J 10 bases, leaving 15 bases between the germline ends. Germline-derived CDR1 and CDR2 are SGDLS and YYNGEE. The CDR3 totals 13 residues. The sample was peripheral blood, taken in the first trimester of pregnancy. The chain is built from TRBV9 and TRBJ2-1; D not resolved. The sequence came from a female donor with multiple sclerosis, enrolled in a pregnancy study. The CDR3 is CASSPTRYGEQFF. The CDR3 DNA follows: TGTGCCAGCAGCCCCACCCGGTACGGGGAGCAGTTCTTC.